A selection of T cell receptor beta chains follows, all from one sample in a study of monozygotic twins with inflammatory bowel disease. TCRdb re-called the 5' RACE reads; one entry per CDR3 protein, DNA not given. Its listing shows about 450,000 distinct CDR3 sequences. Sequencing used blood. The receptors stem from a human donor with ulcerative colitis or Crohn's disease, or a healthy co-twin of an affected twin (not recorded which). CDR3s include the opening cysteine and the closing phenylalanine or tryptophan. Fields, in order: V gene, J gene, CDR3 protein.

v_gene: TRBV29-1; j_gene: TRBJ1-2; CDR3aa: CSVKWTAYGYTF
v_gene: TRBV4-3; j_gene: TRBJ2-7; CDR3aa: CASSQRVGAYEQYF
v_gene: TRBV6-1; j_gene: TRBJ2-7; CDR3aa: CALVSAFDGYEQYF
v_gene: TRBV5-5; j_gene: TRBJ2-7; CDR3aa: CASSFSELTYEQYF
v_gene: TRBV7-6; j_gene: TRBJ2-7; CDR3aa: CASSRSGAVSYEQYF
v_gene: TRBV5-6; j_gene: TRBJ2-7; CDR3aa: CASSWWGGSYEQYF
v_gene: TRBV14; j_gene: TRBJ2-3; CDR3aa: CASSKERRRSVLDTQYF
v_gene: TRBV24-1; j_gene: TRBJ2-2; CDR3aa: CATSEPGRAGELFF
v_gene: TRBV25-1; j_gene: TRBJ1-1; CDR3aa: CASSEYGRGLGGAFF
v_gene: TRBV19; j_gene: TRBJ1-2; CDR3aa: CASSMGTGLYGYTF
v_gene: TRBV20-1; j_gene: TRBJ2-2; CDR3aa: CSASGTSGANTGELFF
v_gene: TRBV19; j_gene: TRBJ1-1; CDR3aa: CASSIYGTENTEAFF
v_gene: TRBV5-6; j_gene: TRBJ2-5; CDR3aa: CASSSRDRKKETQYF
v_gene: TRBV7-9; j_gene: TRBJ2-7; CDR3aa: CAGGSSYEQYF
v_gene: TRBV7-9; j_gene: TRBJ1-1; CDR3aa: CASSLGQGHTEAFF
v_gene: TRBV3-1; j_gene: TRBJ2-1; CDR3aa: CASSLTGTTLGYNEQFF
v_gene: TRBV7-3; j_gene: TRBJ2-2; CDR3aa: CASSSWDRGTERSSTGELFF
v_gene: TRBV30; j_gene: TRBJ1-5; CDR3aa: CAWSVEGIQPQHF
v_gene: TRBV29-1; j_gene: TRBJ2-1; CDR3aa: CSVGWTHYNEQFF
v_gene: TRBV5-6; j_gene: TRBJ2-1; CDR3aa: CASSSAVERDLPRQFF
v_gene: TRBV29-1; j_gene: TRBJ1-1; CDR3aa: CSVEWRRSLGPEAFF
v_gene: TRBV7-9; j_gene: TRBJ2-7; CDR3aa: CASSPTSGLAYEQYF
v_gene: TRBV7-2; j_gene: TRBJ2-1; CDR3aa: CASSLGMRSSYNEQFF
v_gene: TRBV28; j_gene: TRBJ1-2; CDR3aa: CASSEDRGVYGYTF
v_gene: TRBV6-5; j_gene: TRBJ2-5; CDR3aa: CASSWGPQETQYF
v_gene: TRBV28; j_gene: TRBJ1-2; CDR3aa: CASSPIGGYGYGYTF
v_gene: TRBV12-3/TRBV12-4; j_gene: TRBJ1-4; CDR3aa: CASSTGGLAGEKLFF
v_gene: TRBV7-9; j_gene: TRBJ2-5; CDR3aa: CASSLGGNQYF
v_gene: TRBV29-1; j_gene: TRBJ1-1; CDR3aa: CSGWTANTEAFF
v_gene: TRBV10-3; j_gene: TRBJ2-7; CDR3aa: CAITSGGDYEQYF
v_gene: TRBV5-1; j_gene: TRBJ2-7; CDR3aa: CASSLEGTPGEQYF
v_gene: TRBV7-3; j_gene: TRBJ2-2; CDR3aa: CASSETSNTGELFF
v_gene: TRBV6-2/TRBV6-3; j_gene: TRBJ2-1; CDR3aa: CASSYSPLGGIYNEQFF
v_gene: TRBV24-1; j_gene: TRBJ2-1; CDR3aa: CATSDLAGEAFNEQFF
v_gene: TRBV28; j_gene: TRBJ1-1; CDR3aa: CAVTGTRGTEAFF
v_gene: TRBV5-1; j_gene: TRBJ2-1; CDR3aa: CASSLRQDKNPYNEQFF
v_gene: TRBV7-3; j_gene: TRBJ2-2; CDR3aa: CAIPRANTGELFF
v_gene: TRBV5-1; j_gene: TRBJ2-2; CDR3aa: CASSKSAGGVGELFF
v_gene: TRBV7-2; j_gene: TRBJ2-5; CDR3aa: CASSFSGFQETQYF
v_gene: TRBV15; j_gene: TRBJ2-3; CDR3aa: CATFSTVGLTDTQYF
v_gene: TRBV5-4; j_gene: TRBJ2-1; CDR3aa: CASSLLGGGNNNEQFF
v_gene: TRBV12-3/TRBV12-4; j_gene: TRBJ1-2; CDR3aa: CASSPGTGIRSYTF
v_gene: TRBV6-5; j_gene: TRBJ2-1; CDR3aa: CASSYSLAPTPNEQFF
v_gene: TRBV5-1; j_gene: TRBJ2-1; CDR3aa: CASTSRGGLFF
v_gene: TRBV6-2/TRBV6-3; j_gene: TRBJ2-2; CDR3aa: CASSYQASGGELFF
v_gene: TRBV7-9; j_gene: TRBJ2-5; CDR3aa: CASSLIESGGRETQYF
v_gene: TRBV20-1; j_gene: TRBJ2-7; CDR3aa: CSAPNNGGDGTYEQYF
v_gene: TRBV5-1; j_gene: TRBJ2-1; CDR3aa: CASSLEASRNEQFF
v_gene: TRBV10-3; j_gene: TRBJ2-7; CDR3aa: CAISGVRQGDYEQYF
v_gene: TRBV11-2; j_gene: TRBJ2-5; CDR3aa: CASSDDSFTQYF
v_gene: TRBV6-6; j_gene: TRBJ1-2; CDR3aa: CASRSYQGDYGYTF